These T cell receptor beta chains were read from a single sample in a study of Graves' ophthalmopathy and Graves' hyperthyroidism. TCRdb passed the multiplex PCR reads through MiXCR, listing each CDR3 protein once. The sample holds over a million distinct CDR3 sequences, 36% seen once. Sample: peripheral blood or thyroid tissue (not recorded which). Source of these receptors: an adult man with Graves' hyperthyroidism. CDR3s include the opening cysteine and the closing phenylalanine or tryptophan. D genes are given only for firm matches. Part of the rows lack a size; the others show once, few, many or a class for expanded clones.

J gene,V gene,clone size,D gene,CDR3 length,CDR3 DNA,CDR3 protein
TRBJ2-7,TRBV2,NA,TRBD2,15,TGTGCCAGCAGCGCCCTAGCGACTAGCGCATACGAGCAGTACTTC,CASSALATSAYEQYF
TRBJ2-7,TRBV15,NA,NA,15,TGTGCCACCAGCGAAACGCAGGGGATGATCGACGAGCAGTACTTC,CATSETQGMIDEQYF
TRBJ2-7,TRBV9,few,NA,15,TGTGCCAGCAGCGTAGCCCTGGACAAATGGAACGAGCAGTACTTC,CASSVALDKWNEQYF
TRBJ2-5,TRBV29-1,NA,TRBD1,14,TGTGCCTACACCCTAACAGGGGGATCAGAGACCCAGTACTTC,CAYTLTGGSETQYF
TRBJ2-5,TRBV29-1,NA,TRBD1,13,TGCAGCGTCCGGACAGGGGGTTACAATGAGCAGTACTTC,CSVRTGGYNEQYF
TRBJ2-7,TRBV10-2,NA,NA,16,TGCGCCAGCAGTGAGCCCACCCACCCGCAGGGCCACAAGCAGTACTTC,CASSEPTHPQGHKQYF
TRBJ2-5,TRBV6-2/TRBV6-3,NA,NA,14,TGTGCCAGCATCGAGGACTACCTCCAAGAGACCCAGTACTTC,CASIEDYLQETQYF
TRBJ2-3,TRBV20-1,NA,NA,12,TGCAGTGCCAGGCCAGCCACGGATACGCAGTATTTT,CSARPATDTQYF
TRBJ2-2,TRBV20-1,many,NA,14,TGCAGTGCATACCAGACAGTGAACACCGGGGAGCTGTTTTTT,CSAYQTVNTGELFF
TRBJ2-1,TRBV10-3,NA,TRBD1,13,TGTGCCATCAGTTACGACAGGGTTAATGAGCAGTTCTTC,CAISYDRVNEQFF
TRBJ2-1,TRBV20-1,NA,NA,15,TGCAGTGCTAGAGTGTTAGCGCGGTCCTACAATGAGCAGTTCTTC,CSARVLARSYNEQFF
TRBJ2-7,TRBV7-6,NA,TRBD1,14,TGTGCCAGCAGCAGCCGGACAGGGGCGGACGAGCAGTACTTC,CASSSRTGADEQYF
TRBJ2-5,TRBV7-9,many,NA,16,TGTGCCAGCAGCTTAACCCGAGGGGGGTACCAAGAGACCCAGTACTTC,CASSLTRGGYQETQYF
TRBJ1-2,TRBV7-2,many,NA,13,TGTGCCAGCAGCTTAGATACCTCCCGCTATTACACCTTC,CASSLDTSRYYTF
TRBJ2-1,TRBV25-1,NA,NA,12,TGTGCCAGCAGGTGGACAAAAAATGAGCAGTTCTTC,CASRWTKNEQFF
TRBJ1-5,TRBV7-9,many,TRBD1,16,TGTGCCAGCAGCTCGGCAGGGGACAGGCCTAATCAGCCCCAGCATTTT,CASSSAGDRPNQPQHF
TRBJ1-6,TRBV15,NA,NA,13,TGTGCCACCAGCAACAGGGAATATTCACCCCTCCACTTT,CATSNREYSPLHF
TRBJ2-7,TRBV13,many,NA,14,TGTGCCAGCAGCCAAAGGGACGGGACATACGAGCAGTACTTC,CASSQRDGTYEQYF
TRBJ2-7,TRBV20-1,NA,TRBD2,14,TGCAGTGCTGCGGACAAGGGACTAGCTCACGAGCAGTACTTC,CSAADKGLAHEQYF
TRBJ2-2,TRBV10-3,many,NA,15,TGTGCCATCAGGCCCCGGATAGGAGGCACCGGGGAGCTGTTTTTT,CAIRPRIGGTGELFF
TRBJ2-2,TRBV12-3/TRBV12-4,few,NA,14,TGTGCCACCCAACGGGTTAGGGACACCGGGGAGCTGTTTTTT,CATQRVRDTGELFF
TRBJ1-1,TRBV7-9,many,TRBD1,15,TGTGCCAGCAGCCATCCAGACAGGGTTGCCACTGAAGCTTTCTTT,CASSHPDRVATEAFF
TRBJ1-6,TRBV2,once,NA,17,TGTGCCAGCAGTGAAGAGGAGGGGAGCTCCTATAATTCACCCCTCCACTTT,CASSEEEGSSYNSPLHF
TRBJ2-2,TRBV6-2/TRBV6-3,NA,TRBD1,17,TGTGCCAGCAGTTACTTACCCCGGGACAGGAACACCGGGGAGCTGTTTTTT,CASSYLPRDRNTGELFF
TRBJ1-2,TRBV19,many,NA,11,TGTGCCAGATCACCGAGACATGGCTACACCTTC,CARSPRHGYTF
TRBJ2-7,TRBV7-9,few,TRBD2,16,TGTGCCAGCAGCCTGGGACTAGCGGGCGCGACCTACGAGCAGTACTTC,CASSLGLAGATYEQYF
TRBJ1-2,TRBV20-1,many,NA,14,TGCAGTGCCCCCCCTGCGGTAAATAACTATGGCTACACCTTC,CSAPPAVNNYGYTF